Below, 32 T cell receptor beta chains from the same sample are listed, as sequenced in a study of T cell responses to AZD1222 COVID-19 vaccine. TCRdb keeps only in-frame clones here, not all; method: immunoSEQ multiplex PCR. Seen here are around 140,000 clones, roughly nine tenths observed once, and the top ten hold 1.5% to 2%. The sequenced sample was peripheral blood, obtained on day 0 of AZD1222 vaccination. The source of these receptors is an adult in good health.

The CDR3 is CASMVTGFSEAFF. The CDR3 DNA is TGTGCCAGCATGGTAACTGGGTTTTCTGAAGCTTTCTTT. This chain links TRBV7-9 with TRBJ1-1; D remains unclear. The V gene lost 7 bases and the J gene lost 6 bases, with 15 bases spanning the gap. The CDR3 runs 13 residues. Germline V gene lookup returns CDR1 SEHNR and CDR2 FQNEAQ (reference sequence).

This chain links TRBV6-2 or TRBV6-3 with TRBJ1-1; no clear D gene. The CDR3 sequence is 16 residues long. CDR1 and CDR2 from the germline V gene are MNHEY and SVGEGT. Trimming removed 3 bases at V and 3 bases at J, with 17 bases between. The CDR3 loop is CASSYAPIGRDTEAFF. In nucleotides, the CDR3 is TGTGCCAGCAGTTATGCCCCTATAGGGCGGGACACTGAAGCTTTCTTT.

This clone was recorded only once. The rearrangement links TRBV1 to TRBJ2-2; the table calls TRBD2, which could not be checked here. TRBV1 has pseudogene status. The CDR3 has 17 residues. CDR3 amino acids: CTSSPKQQRTNTGELFF. The CDR3 DNA is TGCACCAGCAGTCCTAAACAGCAGCGGACGAACACCGGGGAGCTGTTTTTT.

The CDR3 protein is CASSLGGAQPQHF. CDR3 coding DNA: TGCGCCAGCAGCTTGGGAGGGGCTCAGCCCCAGCATTTT. V gene TRBV5-1 combines with J gene TRBJ1-5; tentative D call: TRBD1 (5 bases). This CDR3 has 13 residues. Germline CDR1 SGHRS, CDR2 YFSETQ. V was clipped by 0 bases and J by 6 bases, with 7 bases between them.

The rearrangement links TRBV4-1 to TRBJ1-1; a weak D match, TRBD1 (6 bases). The CDR3 loop spans 15 amino acids. Trimming stripped 1 base from V and 1 base from J, with 10 bases between. Germline CDR1 and CDR2: MGHRA and YSYEKL. CDR3 nucleotides: TGCGCCAGCAGCCAAGTACGGACAGCGAACACTGAAGCTTTCTTT. Amino acid sequence: CASSQVRTANTEAFF.

The chain uses TRBV4-1 and TRBJ2-7, with TRBD2 identical over 7 bases. Per germline, CDR1 MGHRA and CDR2 YSYEKL. The V segment lost 4 bases and the J segment 2 bases; nucleotides outside the gene matches: 14. This CDR3 is built from 17 residues. The CDR3 DNA reads TGCGCCAGCAGCCTCTCGGGGGTCGCGGGAGTGACCTACGAGCAGTACTTC. This gives the protein CASSLSGVAGVTYEQYF.

V and J are TRBV19 and TRBJ1-5; 8 nucleotides align to TRBD1. With 4 bases clipped from V and 0 bases from J, the junction kept 2 bases outside the gene matches. Germline lookup yields CDR1 LNHDA and CDR2 SQIVND (reference sequence). This CDR3 contains 15 residues. In nucleotides, the CDR3 is TGTGCCAGTAGTACCGGGACAGGTAGCAATCAGCCCCAGCATTTT. Its protein product is CASSTGTGSNQPQHF.

The rearrangement uses TRBV12-3 or TRBV12-4 and TRBJ1-2; D is ambiguous. Trimming took 6 bases from V and 8 from J, leaving 16 bases between them. The CDR3 runs 13 residues. CDR3 sequence: CASSHIGRGGYTF. CDR3 nucleotides: TGTGCCAGCAGCCACATTGGGAGAGGCGGCTACACCTTC.

In this sample, this clone turned up once. The V gene is TRBV6-2 or TRBV6-3, the J gene TRBJ2-5; the D call may be TRBD1 or TRBD2 (5 bases each). The V end lost 7 bases, the J end lost 5 bases, and 20 bases lay between the germline ends. The CDR3 loop spans 15 amino acids. In germline, CDR1 is MNHEY, CDR2 SVGEGT. For the CDR3, the DNA is TGTGCCAGCACCCCCTCGGGGACCCCAAGGGAGACCCAGTACTTC. As protein: CASTPSGTPRETQYF.

This rearrangement joins TRBV19 to TRBJ1-1, with 8 positions matching TRBD1. Germline assignment: CDR1 LNHDA and CDR2 SQIVND (reference sequence). Losses at the gene ends were 4 bases for V and 4 bases for J; bases not matched to a gene: 14. CDR3 size: 17 residues. Here the CDR3 reads CASSTPFLGQGGTEAFF. The CDR3, as DNA: TGTGCCAGTAGTACCCCATTTCTCGGACAGGGAGGCACTGAAGCTTTCTTT.

This clone was observed a single time. The V call is TRBV2, the J call TRBJ1-1; 7 nucleotides line up with TRBD1. This CDR3 region has 12 residues. V was clipped by 8 bases and J by 7 bases; unmatched bases: 7. Per the germline V gene, CDR1 is SNHLY and CDR2 is FYNNEI. CDR3 region: CASPPGQIEAFF. In DNA, the CDR3 is TGTGCCAGCCCGCCGGGACAGATTGAAGCTTTCTTT.

The gene calls are TRBV12-3 or TRBV12-4 and TRBJ1-2; TRBD1 might be the D (6 bases). V dropped 5 bases and J dropped 6 bases, with 13 bases sitting between them. The CDR3 is made up of 13 amino acids. The CDR3 DNA follows: TGTGCCAGCAGTGGTGACAGGCGGCATGGCTACACCTTC. Its translation is CASSGDRRHGYTF.

V gene TRBV27 combines with J gene TRBJ1-1; D unclear. CDR3 size: 13 residues. V gave up 3 bases and J gave up 1 base, with 6 bases separating them. The germline gives CDR1 MNHEY, CDR2 SMNVEV (reference sequence). The CDR3 nucleotides are TGTGCCAGCAGTTTCACATCGAACACTGAAGCTTTCTTT. It encodes CASSFTSNTEAFF.

V and J are TRBV7-2 and TRBJ2-3; D uncertain. CDR1 and CDR2 from the germline V gene are SGHTA and FQGNSA. V lost 5 bases and J lost 1, with 13 bases in between. This CDR3 is 15 amino acids long. CDR3: CASSPAYLRTDTQYF. The CDR3 nucleotides read TGTGCCAGCAGCCCAGCGTACCTCCGCACAGATACGCAGTATTTT.

V and J are TRBV5-1 and TRBJ2-3; possible D gene TRBD2, 6 bases. V lost 4 bases to trimming and J lost 0 bases, with 9 bases between them. Germline CDR1 reads SGHRS; CDR2 reads YFSETQ. The CDR3 loop spans 14 amino acids. CDR3 loop: CASSIGTSTDTQYF. The CDR3 DNA is TGCGCCAGCAGCATCGGGACTAGCACAGATACGCAGTATTTT.

V and J are TRBV7-2 and TRBJ1-6; D might be TRBD1 (5 bases). Germline V gene sequence: CDR1 SGHTA, CDR2 FQGNSA. This CDR3 is built from 14 residues. V was pared by 1 base and J by 8 bases, with 9 bases between. The DNA of the CDR3 is TGTGCCAGCAGCTTAGTACAGGCCCATTCACCCCTCCACTTT. This sequence encodes CASSLVQAHSPLHF.

The rearrangement uses TRBV5-6 and TRBJ1-1; D gene uncertain. The ends were cut back, 4 bases at V and 6 bases at J, with 16 bases in the middle. The CDR3 length is 14 residues. Germline lookup yields CDR1 SGHDT and CDR2 YYEEEE. The CDR3 DNA is TGTGCCAGCAGCCCTAATCCTCTTAACCCTGAAGCTTTCTTT. Translating it yields CASSPNPLNPEAFF.

CDR3 sequence (DNA): TGTGCCAGCCCAGCGCGGGAGATGAACACTGAAGCTTTCTTT. Protein product: CASPAREMNTEAFF. The chain has TRBV21-1 and TRBJ1-1. TRBV21-1 is a pseudogene segment. The CDR3 totals 14 residues.

V usage is TRBV7-9 and J usage is TRBJ2-2, with no clear D. CDR3 length: 17 residues. Germline values: CDR1 SEHNR, CDR2 FQNEAQ (reference sequence). Trimming removed 5 bases at V and 0 bases at J, with 16 bases between. The CDR3 DNA reads as TGTGCCAGCAGCCCTCCGTGGGGTACCGCGAACACCGGGGAGCTGTTTTTT. Translating gives CASSPPWGTANTGELFF.

This rearrangement joins TRBV2 to TRBJ1-5; D perhaps matches TRBD1 (6 bases). The CDR3 is 13 residues long. Germline V gene sequence: CDR1 SNHLY, CDR2 FYNNEI. V was clipped by 7 bases and J by 7 bases, with 14 bases between them. The CDR3 loop reads CASKKQGIQPQHF. The CDR3 region has the DNA TGTGCCAGCAAAAAACAGGGCATCCAGCCCCAGCATTTT.

This chain links TRBV6-6 with TRBJ1-5, with TRBD1 matching over 7 bases. There are 16 residues in the CDR3. Trimming took 7 bases from V and 0 from J; bases not matched to a gene: 9. CDR1 MNHNY and CDR2 SVGAGI come from the germline V gene (reference sequence). In DNA, the CDR3 is TGTGCCAGCACCGACAGGGTCAACTTTAGCAATCAGCCCCAGCATTTT. Residues: CASTDRVNFSNQPQHF.

This clone was observed a single time. The genes are TRBV11-2 and TRBJ2-1, with 7 positions matching TRBD2. Germline V lookup: CDR1 SGHAT, CDR2 FQNNGV. Trimming took 3 bases from V and 6 from J; bases not matched to a gene: 17. The CDR3 consists of 18 residues. The CDR3, as DNA: TGTGCCAGCAGCTTTTTCGATACTAGCGAGATAGGTCGCAATGAGCAGTTCTTC. Amino acids: CASSFFDTSEIGRNEQFF. Combining the CDR3 with reference TRBV11-2 and TRBJ2-1 gives the whole variable domain EAGVAQSPRYKIIEKRQSVAFWCNPISGHATLYWYQQILGQGPKLLIQFQNNGVVDDSQLPKDRFSAERLKGVDSTLKIQPAKLEDSAVYLCASSFFDTSEIGRNEQFFGPGTRLTVL.

The V and J genes are TRBV29-1 and TRBJ1-1; D possibly corresponds to TRBD1 (5 bases). The CDR3 length is 12 residues. Looked up from germline, CDR1 is SQVTM and CDR2 is ANQGSEA. V was pared by 1 base and J by 4 bases, with 7 bases between. The DNA for the CDR3 is TGCAGCGTTGAAGGGAGGGGCACTGAAGCTTTCTTT. Translated, it gives CSVEGRGTEAFF.

This chain connects TRBV7-9 to TRBJ2-3; the match to TRBD2 covers 16 bases. In germline, CDR1 is SEHNR, CDR2 FQNEAQ (reference sequence). V shed 3 bases, J shed 2 bases, and the junction held 8 bases outside the gene matches. This CDR3 contains 19 residues. The CDR3 loop is CASSFARGTSGRVTDTQYF. DNA for the CDR3: TGTGCCAGCAGCTTCGCCCGAGGGACTAGCGGGAGGGTCACAGATACGCAGTATTTT.

V gene TRBV2 combines with J gene TRBJ1-2, with D tentatively TRBD1 (5 bases). The germline CDR1 and CDR2 sequences are SNHLY and FYNNEI. The CDR3 sequence is 14 residues long. V was shortened by 5 bases and J by 2 bases, with 12 bases between the two germline ends. CDR3 in amino acids: CASSLSGTNYGYTF. DNA for the CDR3: TGTGCCAGCAGTCTGTCCGGGACCAACTATGGCTACACCTTC.

This clone was counted only a few times. The chain employs TRBV11-2 and TRBJ2-1; 7 bases are a match to TRBD2. V was clipped by 1 base and J by 9 bases; unmatched bases: 9. CDR1 is SGHAT and CDR2 is FQNNGV in the germline V gene. The CDR3 length is 15 residues. Here the CDR3 DNA reads TGTGCCAGCAGCTTAGTAGGACTAGAAGTCGGTGAGCAGTTCTTC. As protein: CASSLVGLEVGEQFF.

The chain combines TRBV24-1 with TRBJ1-1; 9 bases align to TRBD1. This CDR3 has 12 residues. Germline CDR1 and CDR2: KGHDR and SFDVKD. Germline trimming cut 9 bases from V and 4 bases from J; bases unmatched to any gene: 2. CDR3 protein: CATATGGTEAFF. The CDR3 DNA sequence: TGTGCCACCGCGACAGGGGGCACTGAAGCTTTCTTT.

J is TRBJ1-2 and V is TRBV14, with D possibly being TRBD1 (6 bases). Trimming shortened V by 4 bases and J by 4 bases, and 16 bases separated the two germline ends. Germline CDR1 reads SGHDN; CDR2 reads FVKESK. This CDR3 has 15 residues. This CDR3 is CASSPTGGAVYGYTF. CDR3 sequence (DNA): TGTGCCAGCAGCCCTACCGGGGGCGCGGTCTATGGCTACACCTTC.

The chain employs TRBV5-1 and TRBJ1-1, with 10 bases identical to TRBD1. The CDR3 runs to 17 residues. Trimming at V came to 0 bases and at J to 0 bases, leaving 5 bases not matched to a gene. CDR1 is SGHRS, CDR2 YFSETQ, per germline. Here the CDR3 DNA reads TGCGCCAGCAGCTTGGGACAGGGGGCCCATATGAACACTGAAGCTTTCTTT. Translation gives CASSLGQGAHMNTEAFF.

This clone was found once. Here the CDR3 DNA reads TGTGCCAGCAGTGAAAATCCCATCGGATCGCCCCAGCATTTT. Its translation is CASSENPIGSPQHF. The chain recombines TRBV6-1 with TRBJ1-5; D unclear. Germline V gene sequence: CDR1 MNHNS, CDR2 SASEGT. V was cut by 2 bases and J by 9 bases, with 14 bases left in between. This CDR3 has 14 amino acids.

J is TRBJ1-4 and V is TRBV3-1 (or the pseudogene TRBV3-2), with 9 bases that match TRBD1. Losses at the gene ends were 5 bases for V and 6 bases for J; bases not matched to a gene: 7. The CDR3 length is 15 residues. Germline V gene sequence: CDR1 LGHDT, CDR2 YNNKEL (reference sequence). CDR3 residues: CASSEPRDRDEKLFF. Written as DNA, the CDR3 is TGTGCCAGCAGCGAACCCCGGGACAGGGATGAAAAACTGTTTTTT.

This rearrangement joins TRBV28 to TRBJ1-2; D is unresolved. Trimming cost V 5 bases and J 5 bases, with 9 bases left between them. The CDR3 runs 12 residues. Germline V gene data show CDR1 as MDHEN and CDR2 as SYDVKM. CDR3 nucleotides: TGTGCCAGCAGTGTAGGTTATTATGGCTACACCTTC. It encodes CASSVGYYGYTF.